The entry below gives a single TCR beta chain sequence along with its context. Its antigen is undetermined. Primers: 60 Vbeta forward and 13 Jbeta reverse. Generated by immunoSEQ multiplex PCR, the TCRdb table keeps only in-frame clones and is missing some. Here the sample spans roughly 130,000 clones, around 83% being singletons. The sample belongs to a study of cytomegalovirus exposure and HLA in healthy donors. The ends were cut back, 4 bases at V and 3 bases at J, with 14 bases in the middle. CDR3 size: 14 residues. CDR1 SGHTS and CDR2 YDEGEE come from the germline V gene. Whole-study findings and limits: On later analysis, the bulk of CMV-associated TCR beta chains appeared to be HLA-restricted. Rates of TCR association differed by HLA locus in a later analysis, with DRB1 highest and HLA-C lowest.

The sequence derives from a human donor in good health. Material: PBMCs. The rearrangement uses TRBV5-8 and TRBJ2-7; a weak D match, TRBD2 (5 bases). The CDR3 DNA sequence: TGTGCCAGCAGCCGGGAATCGCCCCTCTACGAGCAGTACTTC. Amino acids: CASSRESPLYEQYF.